These 15 T cell receptor beta chains came from one sample sequenced in a study of spatial heterogeneity in lung cancer. Time point meaning: sample taken at primary tumor resection. The sequenced material consisted of unsorted whole RNA from tumor, nontumor lung or frozen PBMC. TCRdb redid the calling of the 5' RACE reads with MiXCR, one entry per CDR3 protein. The sample lists about 17,000 distinct CDR3 sequences, around a fifth occurring once. This specimen was PBMCs, taken at surgery. The source is a female donor with early-stage non-small cell lung cancer.

This clonotype was recorded many times. V is TRBV27 and J is TRBJ2-2; possible D gene TRBD2, 5 bases. The ends were cut back, 2 bases at V and 1 base at J, with 11 bases in the middle. CDR1 and CDR2 from the germline V gene are MNHEY and SMNVEV (reference sequence). CDR3 length: 16 amino acids. The DNA of the CDR3 is TGTGCCAGCAGTTTACTCGGCGGGTGGAACACCGGGGAGCTGTTTTTT. Residues: CASSLLGGWNTGELFF.

This clonotype has ten or more counts. Mismatch with germline at one junction end may stem from a read error. The rearrangement links TRBV7-6 to TRBJ2-1, with TRBD1 identical over 10 bases. Per the germline V gene, CDR1 is SGHVS and CDR2 is FNYEAQ. This CDR3 contains 15 residues. The CDR3 here is CVSSRRQGASNEQFF. The CDR3 nucleotides read TGTGTCAGCAGCAGGCGACAGGGGGCCTCCAATGAGCAGTTCTTC. Drawing the rest from reference TRBV7-6 and TRBJ2-1, the complete variable domain is GAGVSQSPRYKVTKRGQDVALRCDPISGHVSLYWYRQALGQGPEFLTYFNYEAQQDKSGLPNDRFSAERPEGSISTLTIQRTEQRDSAMYRCVSSRRQGASNEQFFGPGTRLTVL.

This clonotype occurred many times. V and J are TRBV28 and TRBJ1-1, with D hard to call. V lost 5 bases and J lost 7, with 11 bases in between. Germline CDR1 reads MDHEN; CDR2 reads SYDVKM. The CDR3 runs 12 residues. The CDR3 loop reads CASSLRRNEAFF. CDR3 in DNA: TGTGCCAGCAGTCTCAGGAGGAATGAAGCTTTCTTT.

CDR3: CSAGGTVKNTEAFF. In DNA, the CDR3 is TGCAGTGCTGGAGGGACAGTCAAGAACACTGAAGCTTTCTTT. V is TRBV20-1 and J is TRBJ1-1; 7 positions agree with TRBD1. Germline-derived CDR1 and CDR2 are DFQATT and SNEGSKA (reference sequence). V trimming: 5 bases; J trimming: 1 base; junction bases outside the gene matches: 7. The CDR3 is 14 amino acids.

This clonotype occurred many times. The chain uses TRBV20-1 and TRBJ2-1; TRBD2 agrees at 9 bases. CDR1 and CDR2 (germline): DFQATT, SNEGSKA (reference sequence). This CDR3 is 13 amino acids long. V lost 3 bases and J lost 9; bases outside the gene matches: 6. CDR3 nucleotides: TGCAGTGCTAGTTTTAGCGGGAGCCGTGAGCAGTTCTTC. This sequence encodes CSASFSGSREQFF.

V is TRBV7-2 and J is TRBJ1-5, with D uncertain. This CDR3 has 14 amino acids. CDR1 is SGHTA and CDR2 is FQGNSA in the germline V gene. V lost 6 bases, J lost 1 base, and 10 bases lay in between. The CDR3 region has the DNA TGTGCCAGCAGACCTCCAGGCAGCAATCAGCCCCAGCATTTT. It codes for CASRPPGSNQPQHF.

In its sample, this clonotype ranks as medium-sized. This chain joins TRBV7-9 and TRBJ1-5, with TRBD1 identical over 7 bases. Germline V gives CDR1 SEHNR, CDR2 FQNEAQ (reference sequence). The length of the CDR3 is 14 residues. Unmatched junction bases numbered 4, after V lost 4 bases and J lost 4 bases. The CDR3 protein is CASSWGTANQPQHF. CDR3 DNA sequence: TGTGCCAGCAGCTGGGGGACAGCTAATCAGCCCCAGCATTTT.

This clonotype was detected ten times or more. This chain uses TRBV28 with TRBJ2-5, with a tentative D call TRBD1 (5 bases). This CDR3 comprises 15 residues. V lost 5 bases, J lost 4 bases, and 17 bases lay in between. Germline assignment: CDR1 MDHEN and CDR2 SYDVKM. The CDR3 sequence: CASSLPRQGGETQYF. DNA for the CDR3: TGTGCCAGCAGTCTTCCACGTCAGGGTGGAGAGACCCAGTACTTC.

This chain uses TRBV20-1 with TRBJ2-1, with D possibly matching TRBD2 (6 bases). V dropped 5 bases and J dropped 2 bases, with 10 bases sitting between them. The CDR3 runs 13 residues. Per the germline V gene, CDR1 is DFQATT and CDR2 is SNEGSKA (reference sequence). The CDR3 nucleotides read TGCAGTGCTCGGGGCGGGACCTACAATGAGCAGTTCTTC. This sequence encodes CSARGGTYNEQFF.

The chain links TRBV7-2 to TRBJ2-2; no clear D gene. The CDR3 is made up of 12 amino acids. V was cut by 5 bases and J by 3 bases, with 4 bases left in between. Germline V gene data show CDR1 as SGHTA and CDR2 as FQGNSA. The CDR3 sequence is CASSPDTGELFF. CDR3 in DNA: TGTGCCAGCAGCCCGGACACCGGGGAGCTGTTTTTT.

The chain joins TRBV19 to TRBJ2-6; no clear D. The germline V and J ends were trimmed by 1 base and 0 bases, with 4 bases remaining between them. Per germline, CDR1 LNHDA and CDR2 SQIVND (reference sequence). The length of the CDR3 is 15 residues. In nucleotides, the CDR3 is TGTGCCAGTAGTATAGGGGGCTCTGGGGCCAACGTCCTGACTTTC. Its translation: CASSIGGSGANVLTF. The full variable domain, in which reference TRBV19 and TRBJ2-6 provide the parts outside the CDR3, is DGGITQSPKYLFRKEGQNVTLSCEQNLNHDAMYWYRQDPGQGLRLIYYSQIVNDFQKGDIAEGYSVSREKKESFPLTVTSAQKNPTAFYLCASSIGGSGANVLTFGAGSRLTVL.

This clonotype has at least ten counts. The CDR3, as DNA: TGTGCCAGCAGTCTACACGGCACAGATACGCAGTATTTT. As protein: CASSLHGTDTQYF. The chain couples TRBV3-1 to TRBJ2-3; no firm D call. The CDR3 runs 13 residues. Trimming removed 6 bases from V and 1 base from J, with 8 bases in between. Per the germline V gene, CDR1 is LGHDT and CDR2 is YNNKEL (reference sequence).

There are many counts of this clonotype. The chain employs TRBV15 and TRBJ2-7; 8 positions match TRBD2. This CDR3 contains 15 residues. V trimming: 1 base; J trimming: 1 base; junction bases outside the gene matches: 3. Germline V CDR1 and CDR2: LNHNV, YYDKDF (reference sequence). The CDR3 loop is CATSRGGGKSYEQYF. The CDR3 DNA reads as TGTGCCACCAGCAGAGGCGGGGGGAAGTCCTACGAGCAGTACTTC.

This clonotype was detected only once. This chain joins TRBV7-9 and TRBJ1-6; D remains ambiguous. Deletions cut 11 bases from V and 0 bases from J, with 5 bases between. Germline CDR1 and CDR2: SEHNR and FQNEAQ (reference sequence). The CDR3 totals 12 residues. CDR3 in amino acids: CAATSYNSPLHF. The CDR3 DNA sequence: TGTGCCGCCACCTCCTATAATTCACCCCTCCACTTT.

This clonotype has only one observation. Here the CDR3 DNA reads TGTGCCAGCAGCCAGGATATCGGAGGCTACACCTTC. Protein product: CASSQDIGGYTF. This chain connects TRBV4-2 to TRBJ1-2; D gene uncertain. The CDR3 is 12 amino acids. CDR1 and CDR2 (germline): LGHNA, YNFKEQ. Trimming removed 3 bases at V and 8 bases at J, with 10 bases between.